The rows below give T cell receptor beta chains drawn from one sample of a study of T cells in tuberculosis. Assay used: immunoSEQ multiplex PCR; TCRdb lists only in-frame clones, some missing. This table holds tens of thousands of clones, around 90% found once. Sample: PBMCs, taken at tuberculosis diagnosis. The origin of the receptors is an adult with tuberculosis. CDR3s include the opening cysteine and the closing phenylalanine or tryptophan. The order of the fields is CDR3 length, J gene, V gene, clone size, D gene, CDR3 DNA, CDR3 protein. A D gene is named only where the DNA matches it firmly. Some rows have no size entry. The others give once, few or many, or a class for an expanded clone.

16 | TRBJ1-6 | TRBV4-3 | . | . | TGCGCCAGCAGCCAAGAGGGCACGACCCTCAATTCACCCCTCCACTTT | CASSQEGTTLNSPLHF
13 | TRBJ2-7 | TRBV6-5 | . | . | TGTGCCACCAGCTTCACAGGGTACGACGAGCAGTACTTC | CATSFTGYDEQYF
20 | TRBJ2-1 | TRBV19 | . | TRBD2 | TGTGCCAGTAGTATTGGGGGGTGGACTAGCGGGATATACTCCTACAATGAGCAGTTCTTC | CASSIGGWTSGIYSYNEQFF
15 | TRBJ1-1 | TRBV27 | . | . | TGTGCCAGCAGTTTAAGCGCGGTTATGAACACTGAAGCTTTCTTT | CASSLSAVMNTEAFF
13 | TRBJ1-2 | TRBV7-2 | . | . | TGTGCCAGCAGCTTAGAATCGGTCATAGGCTACACCTTC | CASSLESVIGYTF
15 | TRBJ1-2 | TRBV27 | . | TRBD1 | TGTGCCAGCAGTCCAACGGGACAGGGGATGTTTGGCTACACCTTC | CASSPTGQGMFGYTF
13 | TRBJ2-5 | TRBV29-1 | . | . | TGCAGCGTTGACTCAGGGTTCCAAGAGACCCAGTACTTC | CSVDSGFQETQYF
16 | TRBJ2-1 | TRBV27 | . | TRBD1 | TGTGCCAGCAGTTTATTCGGGACAGGGTTATACAATGAGCAGTTCTTC | CASSLFGTGLYNEQFF
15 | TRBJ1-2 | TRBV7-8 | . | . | TGTGCCAGCAGCTCCAGGGATGGCGGTAACTATGGCTACACCTTC | CASSSRDGGNYGYTF
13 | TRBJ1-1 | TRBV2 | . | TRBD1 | TGTGCCAGCATCGAGGGGACAGGTACTGAAGCTTTCTTT | CASIEGTGTEAFF
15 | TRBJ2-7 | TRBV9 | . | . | TGTGCCAGCAGCGTAGGGACAGCCACCTCGGGCGAGCAGTACTTC | CASSVGTATSGEQYF
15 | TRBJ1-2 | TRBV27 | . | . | TGTGCCAGCAGTTTAGGGGGGGCGATGGGAAATGGCTACACCTTC | CASSLGGAMGNGYTF
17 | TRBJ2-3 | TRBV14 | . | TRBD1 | TGTGCCAGCAGCCAAGACCGGACAGGGAAGGGCACAGATACGCAGTATTTT | CASSQDRTGKGTDTQYF
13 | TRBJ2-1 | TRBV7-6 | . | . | TGTGCCAGCAGCTTAGCAGAGCACAATGAGCAGTTCTTC | CASSLAEHNEQFF
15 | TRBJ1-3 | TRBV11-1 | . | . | TGTGCCAGCAGCACACAGCCGGAAGCTGGAAACACCATATATTTT | CASSTQPEAGNTIYF
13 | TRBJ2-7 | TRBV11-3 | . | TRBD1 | TGTGCCAGCAGCTTGGGGACAGGGAGGGAGCAGTACTTC | CASSLGTGREQYF
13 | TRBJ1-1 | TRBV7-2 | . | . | TGTGCCAGCAGCCTCAACAGGTATACTGAAGCTTTCTTT | CASSLNRYTEAFF
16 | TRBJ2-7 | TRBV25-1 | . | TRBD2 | TGTGCCAGCAGTGAAGGGAGTAGCGGGAGCGAGTACGAGCAGTACTTC | CASSEGSSGSEYEQYF
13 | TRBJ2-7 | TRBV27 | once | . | TGTGCCAGCCTCGGTGCGTACTCCTACGAGCAGTACTTC | CASLGAYSYEQYF
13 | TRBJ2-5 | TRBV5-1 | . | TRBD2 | TGCGCCAGCAGCGCGGGAGGGGGGGAGACCCAGTACTTC | CASSAGGGETQYF
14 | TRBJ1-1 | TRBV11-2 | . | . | TGTGCCAGCAGCCTTTCCGGCGGGAACACTGAAGCTTTCTTT | CASSLSGGNTEAFF
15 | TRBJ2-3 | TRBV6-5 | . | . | TGTGCCAGCAGACGGGGGACCTCGAAAACAGATACGCAGTATTTT | CASRRGTSKTDTQYF
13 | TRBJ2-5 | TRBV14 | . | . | TGTGCCAGCAGCTGGACTTTACAAGAGACCCAGTACTTC | CASSWTLQETQYF
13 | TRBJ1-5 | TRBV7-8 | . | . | TGTGCCAGCAGCTTAGCAGGAGGTCAGCCCCAGCATTTT | CASSLAGGQPQHF
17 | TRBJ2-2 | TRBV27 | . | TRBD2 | TGTGCCAGCAGTTTGATTGGGACTAGCGGATACACCGGGGAGCTGTTTTTT | CASSLIGTSGYTGELFF
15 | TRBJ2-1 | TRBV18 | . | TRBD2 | TGTGCCAGCTCACCCCCGACTAGCGGGAGAGGTGAGCAGTTCTTC | CASSPPTSGRGEQFF